The T cell receptor beta chain under discussion was sequenced for a study of blood T cell repertoires in COVID-19. Turning to the study itself: Samples representing acute and convalescent COVID-19 were sourced from the United States, Italy and Spain. T cells, B-cell-depleted T cells, or PBMCs supplied cDNA or gDNA.

Assay used: immunoSEQ multiplex PCR; TCRdb lists only in-frame clones, some missing. The sample carries approximately 65,000 clones, 85% to 90% recorded once. The ends lost 0 bases at V and 7 bases at J; junction bases unmatched: 7. The germline gives CDR1 SGDLS, CDR2 YYNGEE. The CDR3 is 16 residues long. The chain links TRBV9 to TRBJ2-2; 9 bases map to TRBD2. The material sequenced was peripheral blood. The receptor comes from a woman between 50 and 59 years old with active COVID-19. The CDR3 nucleotides are TGTGCCAGCAGCGTAGGAGCGCGGGAGGGTATCGGGGAGCTGTTTTTT. Its protein product is CASSVGAREGIGELFF.